This is a list of T cell receptor beta chains from one sample in a study of blood T cell repertoires in COVID-19. Repertoires were generated with immunoSEQ multiplex PCR, while TCRdb's copy carries only in-frame clones and drops some. The table lists hundreds of thousands of clones, approximately 86% of them singletons, with under 5.5% in the top ten. The specimen was peripheral blood. The source is a woman at least 80 years old with active or convalescent COVID-19. Each CDR3 is given with its conserved first and last residue. D genes are given only for firm matches. Clone size is not always given. Where it is, it says once, few, many or a class for expanded clones.

DNA	CDR3	D	V	size	J
TGTGCCAGCACCCAATCCGGGACAGGGAATGAAAAACTGTTTTTT	CASTQSGTGNEKLFF	TRBD1	TRBV6-5	-	TRBJ1-4
TGTGCCAGCTCAGGATATAGCGTCGAGGAGCAGTACTTC	CASSGYSVEEQYF	-	TRBV12-3/TRBV12-4	-	TRBJ2-7
TGTGCCAGCAGCTCAGGACAGGGACACTATGGCTACACCTTC	CASSSGQGHYGYTF	TRBD1	TRBV7-8	once	TRBJ1-2
TGTGCCAGCAGTTGGGACAGTAGAACCCTCGGGAACGAGCAGTACTTC	CASSWDSRTLGNEQYF	TRBD1	TRBV2	many	TRBJ2-7
TGTGCCAGCAGCCCCCTCCGGACAGGGTCAGCCGAGCAGTACTTC	CASSPLRTGSAEQYF	TRBD1	TRBV27	-	TRBJ2-7
TGTGCCATCAGCGAGGCTAGCCCCCTGACCGGGGAGCTGTTTTTT	CAISEASPLTGELFF	-	TRBV10-3	-	TRBJ2-2
TGTGCCAGCAGCCAAAGCGGGGTAGGAGGAGAGACCCAGTACTTC	CASSQSGVGGETQYF	TRBD2	TRBV7-9	-	TRBJ2-5
TGCGCCAGCGGACAGCGAGATCAGCCCCAGCATTTT	CASGQRDQPQHF	-	TRBV10-2	-	TRBJ1-5
TGTGCCATCAGTGAATACGGGACTAGCGGCACAGATACGCAGTATTTT	CAISEYGTSGTDTQYF	TRBD2	TRBV10-3	-	TRBJ2-3
TGCGCCAGCAGCCAAGTTAGTCCCCTACTAAAAGAGACCCAGTACTTC	CASSQVSPLLKETQYF	-	TRBV4-1	-	TRBJ2-5
TGTGCCAGCAGTGTTGGGCCTCCCCCAGATACGCAGTATTTT	CASSVGPPPDTQYF	-	TRBV6-4	-	TRBJ2-3
TGTGCCAGCAGCCCCTTTAACAACAATCAGCCCCAGCATTTT	CASSPFNNNQPQHF	-	TRBV3-1/TRBV3-2	-	TRBJ1-5
TGTGCCAGCACCAGATCCGGGACAGGGACCTCACCCCTCCACTTT	CASTRSGTGTSPLHF	TRBD1	TRBV28	-	TRBJ1-6
TGTGCCAGTAGGAAACAGGGGGTTAACACCGGGGAGCTGTTTTTT	CASRKQGVNTGELFF	TRBD1	TRBV19	-	TRBJ2-2
TGTGCCTGGTTCCGGGACAGGGGCACTGAAGCTTTCTTT	CAWFRDRGTEAFF	TRBD1	TRBV30	-	TRBJ1-1
TGTGCCAGCAGGACGGGACAAATAGTCAATCAGCCCCAGCATTTT	CASRTGQIVNQPQHF	-	TRBV6-5	-	TRBJ1-5
TGTGCCAGCAGGGAGGGGCAGGAGAACACTGAAGCTTTCTTT	CASREGQENTEAFF	-	TRBV5-4	-	TRBJ1-1
TGTGCCAGCAGCCATAGACAGGCTAGAATCAGCTCCTACGAGCAGTACTTC	CASSHRQARISSYEQYF	-	TRBV3-1/TRBV3-2	few	TRBJ2-7
TGCGCCAGCAGCCCATCTGGCGGGAGGAACACTGAAGCTTTCTTT	CASSPSGGRNTEAFF	-	TRBV5-1	-	TRBJ1-1
TGTGCCAGCAGCTCCACCGGGACTAACTACAATGAGCAGTTCTTC	CASSSTGTNYNEQFF	TRBD2	TRBV7-2	many	TRBJ2-1
TGTGCCAGCAGCTACGGACAGGGAAGGGCTTTCTTT	CASSYGQGRAFF	TRBD1	TRBV11-3	-	TRBJ1-1
TGTGCCAGCAGCTTACGGGGACAGTGGGGCTACACCTTC	CASSLRGQWGYTF	TRBD1	TRBV7-9	-	TRBJ1-2
TGTGCCAGCAGCCAAGTCGGTCGGGAACTGTTTTTT	CASSQVGRELFF	-	TRBV3-1/TRBV3-2	-	TRBJ1-4
TGTGCCAGCAGTATCGGGAGGCCCAGTCAGCCCCAGCATTTT	CASSIGRPSQPQHF	-	TRBV2	-	TRBJ1-5
TGTGCCAGCACGGGTCAGGGGGCAGGGGACACCGGGGAGCTGTTTTTT	CASTGQGAGDTGELFF	TRBD1	TRBV28	-	TRBJ2-2
TGTGCCAGCAGCTTAGGGGCCAGGGGGGCAGATACGCAGTATTTT	CASSLGARGADTQYF	-	TRBV7-6	-	TRBJ2-3
TGCAGTGCTAGTGGTGCGGCTAGCGGGACTTACGAGCAGTACTTC	CSASGAASGTYEQYF	TRBD2	TRBV20-1	-	TRBJ2-7
TGTGCCAGTACCACTGGACAGGCGAATCAGCCCCAGCATTTT	CASTTGQANQPQHF	TRBD1	TRBV19	-	TRBJ1-5
TGCGCCAGCAGCCTGGGGGGGGAGGACACTGAAGCTTTCTTT	CASSLGGEDTEAFF	-	TRBV4-1	-	TRBJ1-1
TGTGCCAGCAGAGACGCAGGGGCACTCTCCTACGAGCAGTACTTC	CASRDAGALSYEQYF	-	TRBV6-5	-	TRBJ2-7
TGTGCCAGCTCCTTCAGGGACTCTGGAAACACCATATATTTT	CASSFRDSGNTIYF	-	TRBV28	-	TRBJ1-3
TGTGCCAGTAGTATTTCAGGGACACGGAGTTTAGGCTACACCTTC	CASSISGTRSLGYTF	-	TRBV19	-	TRBJ1-2
TGCGCCAGCAGCCAAGACGTAGCTCCCCGGGACTATGGCTACACCTTC	CASSQDVAPRDYGYTF	-	TRBV4-1	-	TRBJ1-2
TGTGCCAGCAGTCGGGACATCAGCACAGATACGCAGTATTTT	CASSRDISTDTQYF	-	TRBV5-4	once	TRBJ2-3
TGTGCCAGCGCAGAAAGCACAGATACGCAGTATTTT	CASAESTDTQYF	-	TRBV7-8	-	TRBJ2-3
TGCGCCAGCAGCCAGCTAGCGGGGGCAGCTCAATCTAGGGAGCTGTTTTTT	CASSQLAGAAQSRELFF	TRBD2	TRBV4-1	-	TRBJ2-2
TGTGCCAGCAGCCAGGGGACAGGGGCTAACTATGGCTACACCTTC	CASSQGTGANYGYTF	TRBD1	TRBV3-1/TRBV3-2	-	TRBJ1-2
TGTGCCAGCAGTGAATTGGGACAGGGGATCGGTGAGCAGTTCTTC	CASSELGQGIGEQFF	TRBD1	TRBV6-1	-	TRBJ2-1
TGCAGTGCTAGCCCCCAACAGGGTCAGTACTTC	CSASPQQGQYF	-	TRBV20-1	-	TRBJ2-7
TGTGCCAGCAGTCCACAGGGGACTCTTTCTGAAGCTTTCTTT	CASSPQGTLSEAFF	TRBD1	TRBV27	-	TRBJ1-1
TGTGCCAGCGCTCAACAGGGTGTCGGCTACACCTTC	CASAQQGVGYTF	-	TRBV2	-	TRBJ1-2
TGTGCCAGCGGTATGACTAGCCAGGGGTCCGAGCAGTACTTC	CASGMTSQGSEQYF	-	TRBV6-5	-	TRBJ2-7
TGTGCCAGCAGTGAAGCGGGGCAGGGGGCCTACTACAATGAGCAGTTCTTC	CASSEAGQGAYYNEQFF	TRBD1	TRBV6-1	-	TRBJ2-1
TGTGCCAGCCGGGGTCCTCCTTTACGGTATGGCTACACCTTC	CASRGPPLRYGYTF	-	TRBV6-5	-	TRBJ1-2
TGTGCCAGTACCAAAGGGACTAGCGGGAGGTTGACCAAAAACATTCAGTACTTC	CASTKGTSGRLTKNIQYF	TRBD2	TRBV19	-	TRBJ2-4
TGTGCCAGCAGTGAGCACCTCCCGGCGGGGGGAAACACCATATATTTT	CASSEHLPAGGNTIYF	-	TRBV6-1	-	TRBJ1-3
TGCAGTGCTAGTGAGCCGGGACAGGGGGCGTCCGAGCAGTACTTC	CSASEPGQGASEQYF	TRBD1	TRBV20-1	many	TRBJ2-7
TGTGCCAGCAGTCCAACTTTTACAACTAATGAAAAACTGTTTTTT	CASSPTFTTNEKLFF	-	TRBV27	few	TRBJ1-4
TGCGCCAGCAGCTTAGCGGTTAACACTGAAGCTTTCTTT	CASSLAVNTEAFF	-	TRBV5-1	-	TRBJ1-1
TGTGCCAGTAGTATCGCGGCTAGCGGGCCTACAGATACGCAGTATTTT	CASSIAASGPTDTQYF	TRBD2	TRBV19	-	TRBJ2-3
TGTGCCATCAGTGAGTCGGGACAACCCCTCCATGGCTACACCTTC	CAISESGQPLHGYTF	-	TRBV10-3	-	TRBJ1-2
TGTGCCAGCAGCACTCGACAGGGCAGCCAGCCCCAGCATTTT	CASSTRQGSQPQHF	TRBD1	TRBV7-2	-	TRBJ1-5
TGCAGCGCAACAATCTCGGGCGAGCAGTACTTC	CSATISGEQYF	-	TRBV29-1	-	TRBJ2-7
TGTGCCAGCAGCCAAGGGGGCACTGGGGCCAACGTCCTGACTTTC	CASSQGGTGANVLTF	-	TRBV4-2	-	TRBJ2-6
TGTGCCAGCAGCCGCCAAACTAGAGGTGAGCAGTTCTTC	CASSRQTRGEQFF	-	TRBV14	-	TRBJ2-1
TGTGCCAGCAGCCCAGGACAAATCTCTGGAAACACCATATATTTT	CASSPGQISGNTIYF	-	TRBV3-1/TRBV3-2	-	TRBJ1-3
TGTGCCATCAGTGACGGGACTAGCGGGGGGGGAACCTACGAGCAGTACTTC	CAISDGTSGGGTYEQYF	TRBD2	TRBV10-3	-	TRBJ2-7